This TCR beta chain stems from a study of cytomegalovirus exposure and HLA in healthy donors. Study overall: From HLA-typed donors, an early data release held 70 million to 95 million unique TCRs.

Trimming took off 4 bases at V and 4 bases at J, with 11 bases between the two ends. This CDR3 has 14 residues. Germline values: CDR1 SEHNR, CDR2 FQNEAQ (reference sequence). With 60 Vbeta and 13 Jbeta primers, the PCR was carried out. Clones were sequenced by immunoSEQ multiplex PCR, and TCRdb holds only the in-frame ones, with some missing. The repertoire holds some 170,000 clones, with over 75% as singletons. Whole-study results and caveats: Most of the TCR beta V segments (in an earlier analysis) were productive either about 87% or about 30% of the time. Some V segments (TRBV6-2 and TRBV6-3 among them) were excluded as indistinguishable. Reported results showed that the classifier diagnosed cytomegalovirus status with high specificity and sensitivity.

This clone appeared a few times. Its antigen is not identified. The sequence was collected from a man aged 40-49 years in good health and CMV-seropositive. This chain links TRBV7-9 with TRBJ2-1, with D hard to call. Sequenced sample: PBMCs. The CDR3 nucleotides read TGTGCCAGCAGCTCACTTCCCGGTTACAATGAGCAGTTCTTC. Amino acids: CASSSLPGYNEQFF.